The sequence of this TCR beta chain was determined in a study of beta chain features in type 1 diabetes. Broader study findings: TCRB rearrangement may or may not be influenced by HLA type; here this remained unresolved.

CDR1 is GTSNPN and CDR2 is SVGIG in the germline V gene (reference sequence). V was shortened by 3 bases and J by 4 bases, with 13 bases between the two germline ends. The CDR3 has 14 residues. This clone was picked up a small number of times. Its specificity is unknown. A sort by CD45RO/CCR7/CD25/CD127/CD95/CD27 yielded CD4+ naive, central memory, regulatory and stem cell-like memory cells. Isolated RNA was reverse transcribed in full, so expressed TCRB transcripts were sequenced. Repertoires were generated with immunoSEQ multiplex PCR, while TCRdb's copy carries only in-frame clones and drops some. Of around 400,000 clones listed, 10% to 15% are singletons.

This clonotype originated in a man between 18 and 29 years old in good health. The specimen sequenced was naive CD4+ T cells from blood. The chain links TRBV30 to TRBJ2-1; D is possibly TRBD1 (6 bases). The CDR3 spells CAWSAGQSYNEQFF. DNA of the CDR3: TGTGCCTGGAGCGCCGGACAGAGTTACAATGAGCAGTTCTTC.